Following are 32 T cell receptor beta chains from one sample sequenced in a study of T cell responses to AZD1222 COVID-19 vaccine. Sequencing was performed with immunoSEQ multiplex PCR; in TCRdb, only in-frame clones are kept and a portion is missing. Of some 95,000 clones in the sample, 85% to 90% are singletons; the top ten hold 12%. Sequencing was performed on peripheral blood, taken 28 days after the second AZD1222 dose. All receptors derive from an adult who received the AZD1222 COVID-19 vaccine.

The chain links TRBV11-3 to TRBJ1-2, with D hard to call. Germline-derived CDR1 and CDR2 are SGHNT and YENEEA. V lost 3 bases, J lost 2 bases, and 7 bases lay in between. CDR3 length: 13 amino acids. Written as DNA, the CDR3 is TGTGCCAGCAGCTTCCCAAGAAACTATGGCTACACCTTC. Translation: CASSFPRNYGYTF. Using reference TRBV11-3 and TRBJ1-2 for the parts outside the CDR3, the full variable domain is EAGVVQSPRYKIIEKKQPVAFWCNPISGHNTLYWYLQNLGQGPELLIRYENEEAVDDSQLPKDRFSAERLKGVDSTLKIQPAELGDSAVYLCASSFPRNYGYTFGSGTRLTVV.

The rearrangement joins TRBV5-4 to TRBJ2-5; D gene ambiguous. The CDR3 has 13 residues. The germline V and J ends were trimmed by 4 bases and 2 bases, with 9 bases remaining between them. The germline V gene has CDR1 SGHNT and CDR2 YYREEE (reference sequence). The CDR3 DNA follows: TGTGCCAGCAGCCTGACTTCACAAGAGACCCAGTACTTC. Protein sequence: CASSLTSQETQYF.

This rearrangement joins TRBV2 to TRBJ2-7; weak D call: TRBD2 (5 bases). CDR1 SNHLY and CDR2 FYNNEI come from the germline V gene. This CDR3 is 11 amino acids long. V was clipped by 7 bases and J by 7 bases, with 11 bases between them. CDR3 sequence reads: CASKVSGEQYF. The CDR3 bases are TGTGCCAGCAAGGTTTCGGGGGAGCAGTACTTC.

Here the CDR3 reads CASSARQGYYEQYF. CDR3 DNA sequence: TGCGCCAGCAGCGCCCGACAGGGATACTACGAGCAGTACTTC. This chain joins TRBV5-1 and TRBJ2-7; 7 nucleotides agree with TRBD1. The J segment lost 3 bases and the V segment lost 4 bases, leaving 7 bases of the junction unmatched. Germline V gene data show CDR1 as SGHRS and CDR2 as YFSETQ. CDR3 length: 14 amino acids.

This chain uses TRBV2 with TRBJ1-2; 8 bases align to TRBD1. The junction had 4 bases not matched to a gene; V was cut back by 10 bases and J by 3 bases. The CDR3 contains 12 residues. CDR1 SNHLY and CDR2 FYNNEI come from the germline V gene. The CDR3 is CATLGQDYGYTF. The DNA for the CDR3 is TGTGCCACCTTGGGACAGGACTATGGCTACACCTTC.

J is TRBJ1-1 and V is TRBV27; D remains ambiguous. This CDR3 comprises 14 residues. CDR1 MNHEY and CDR2 SMNVEV come from the germline V gene (reference sequence). Trimming removed 5 bases at V and 2 bases at J, with 12 bases between. The DNA for the CDR3 is TGTGCCAGCAGTCCGCGGACGATAAACACTGAAGCTTTCTTT. Translation: CASSPRTINTEAFF.

The chain carries TRBV3-1 (or the pseudogene TRBV3-2) and TRBJ2-7, with D possibly matching TRBD2 (5 bases). The CDR3 contains 14 residues. V was cut by 0 bases and J by 1 base, with 7 bases left in between. Germline V gene data show CDR1 as LGHDT and CDR2 as YNNKEL (reference sequence). CDR3 sequence (DNA): TGTGCCAGCAGCCAAGATCCGGGGTCCTACGAGCAGTACTTC. Encoded protein: CASSQDPGSYEQYF.

The chain carries TRBV6-5 and TRBJ2-2; weak D call: TRBD2 (5 bases). This CDR3 has 15 residues. The germline CDR1 and CDR2 sequences are MNHEY and SVGAGI. V gave up 3 bases and J gave up 4 bases, with 12 bases separating them. The chain's CDR3 is CASSYEGAITGELFF. The DNA for the CDR3 is TGTGCCAGCAGTTATGAGGGAGCGATCACCGGGGAGCTGTTTTTT.

This rearrangement joins TRBV6-2 or TRBV6-3 to TRBJ2-7, with 8 bases matching TRBD2. CDR1 and CDR2 (germline): MNHEY, SVGEGT. V shed 5 bases and J 7 bases; nucleotides not matched to a gene: 13. The CDR3 has 15 amino acids. The CDR3 is CASSDLGTRLVEQYF. CDR3 nucleotides: TGTGCCAGCAGTGACCTCGGGACTAGATTGGTAGAGCAGTACTTC.

In DNA form, the CDR3 reads TGTGCCAGCAGCCCAGGGACTAGCGGGACAAATACGCAGTATTTT. This gives the protein CASSPGTSGTNTQYF. The rearrangement joins TRBV11-3 to TRBJ2-3; 13 nucleotides align to TRBD2. This CDR3 comprises 15 residues. Trimming removed 5 bases from V and 7 bases from J; junction bases left unmatched: 6. The germline V gene encodes CDR1 SGHNT and CDR2 YENEEA.

This clone was seen a single time. The rearrangement links TRBV7-9 to TRBJ1-2; maybe TRBD1 (5 bases). V was trimmed by 5 bases and J by 0 bases, leaving 16 bases between them. Germline V CDR1 and CDR2: SEHNR, FQNEAQ (reference sequence). The CDR3 extends over 16 amino acids. The DNA for the CDR3 is TGTGCCAGCAGCCCAGGGAGACTACCGGCTAACTATGGCTACACCTTC. Encoded protein: CASSPGRLPANYGYTF.

The chain is built from TRBV4-1 and TRBJ1-4; TRBD1 aligns across 7 bases. Looked up from germline, CDR1 is MGHRA and CDR2 is YSYEKL. The CDR3 spans 16 residues. V lost 1 base and J lost 8; bases outside the gene matches: 10. This chain's CDR3 is CASSQASGTEDEKLFF. The CDR3 region has the DNA TGCGCCAGCAGCCAAGCCTCCGGGACAGAAGACGAAAAACTGTTTTTT.

The V call is TRBV5-8, the J call TRBJ2-2; D is unclear. The CDR3 has 16 residues. Trimming took off 1 base at V and 0 bases at J, with 10 bases between the two ends. Germline CDR1 SGHTS, CDR2 YDEGEE. The CDR3 bases are TGTGCCAGCAGCTTGTTCCCTAACCCGAACACCGGGGAGCTGTTTTTT. Its protein product is CASSLFPNPNTGELFF.

This clone was recorded only once. V is TRBV6-5 and J is TRBJ2-1, with 9 bases lining up with TRBD2. Germline assignment: CDR1 MNHEY and CDR2 SVGAGI. After removal of 5 bases from V and 10 bases from J, the junction contained 6 bases not matched to a gene. The CDR3 loop spans 13 amino acids. The CDR3 here is CASSPPLAGEQFF. The CDR3 DNA reads as TGTGCCAGCAGTCCTCCTCTAGCGGGAGAGCAGTTCTTC.

The count of this clone is one. The rearrangement joins TRBV6-5 to TRBJ2-1, with 8 bases lining up with TRBD2. CDR3 length equals 14 residues. Looked up from germline, CDR1 is MNHEY and CDR2 is SVGAGI. V dropped 6 bases and J dropped 7; count of bases not matched to a gene: 8. This CDR3 is CASRLRTSPNEQFF. The CDR3 DNA reads TGTGCCAGCAGGCTCAGGACTAGCCCTAATGAGCAGTTCTTC.

The chain links TRBV5-1 to TRBJ1-2; D might be TRBD1 (5 bases). Germline V gives CDR1 SGHRS, CDR2 YFSETQ. This CDR3 contains 13 residues. The germline V and J ends were trimmed by 4 bases and 8 bases, with 15 bases remaining between them. The CDR3 region is CASSPGRGGGYTF. CDR3 nucleotide sequence: TGCGCCAGCAGCCCTGGGAGGGGAGGGGGCTACACCTTC.

The rearrangement links TRBV11-2 to TRBJ2-2; D tentatively reads TRBD1 or TRBD2 (5 bases each). Germline V gene sequence: CDR1 SGHAT, CDR2 FQNNGV. The germline V and J ends were trimmed by 4 bases and 6 bases, with 15 bases remaining between them. The CDR3 length is 15 residues. The chain's CDR3 is CASSSVRGRAGELFF. CDR3 bases: TGTGCCAGCAGCTCTGTGAGGGGAAGGGCCGGGGAGCTGTTTTTT.

The gene calls are TRBV7-9 and TRBJ1-5; 9 nucleotides agree with TRBD1. This CDR3 has 15 residues. V trimming: 1 base; J trimming: 3 bases; junction bases outside the gene matches: 1. Germline V gene data show CDR1 as SEHNR and CDR2 as FQNEAQ (reference sequence). The CDR3 region is CASSLGTGDNQPQHF. The CDR3 coding sequence is TGTGCCAGCAGCTTAGGGACAGGGGACAATCAGCCCCAGCATTTT.

The genes are TRBV2 and TRBJ2-3; D unclear. This CDR3 spans 14 amino acids. The V and J ends lost 4 bases and 0 bases respectively, with 8 bases between them. Germline V gives CDR1 SNHLY, CDR2 FYNNEI. CDR3 loop: CASSVVRSTDTQYF. For the CDR3, the DNA is TGTGCCAGCAGTGTGGTACGGAGCACAGATACGCAGTATTTT. The full variable domain, completed using reference TRBV2 and TRBJ2-3, is EPEVTQTPSHQVTQMGQEVILRCVPISNHLYFYWYRQILGQKVEFLVSFYNNEISEKSEIFDDQFSVERPDGSNFTLKIRSTKLEDSAMYFCASSVVRSTDTQYFGPGTRLTVL.

This sequence joins TRBV11-2 and TRBJ1-1, with D perhaps TRBD1 (6 bases). This CDR3 has 15 residues. Per the germline V gene, CDR1 is SGHAT and CDR2 is FQNNGV. V was clipped by 5 bases and J by 3 bases, with 16 bases between them. CDR3 nucleotide sequence: TGTGCCAGCAGCCCGGGGGCTTACGGGGACACTGAAGCTTTCTTT. It specifies CASSPGAYGDTEAFF.

The genes are TRBV6-5 and TRBJ1-4; a possible D gene is TRBD1 (6 bases). Germline values: CDR1 MNHEY, CDR2 SVGAGI. V lost 4 bases and J lost 8, with 14 bases in between. The CDR3 loop spans 14 amino acids. The CDR3 loop reads CASSFRGMGEKLFF. In DNA form, the CDR3 reads TGTGCCAGCAGTTTCAGGGGAATGGGGGAAAAACTGTTTTTT.

This chain links TRBV6-5 with TRBJ1-1; no definite D call. Germline V gene data show CDR1 as MNHEY and CDR2 as SVGAGI. Between the trimmed V and J ends, which lost 5 bases and 4 bases, there was a span of 14 bases. The CDR3 has 14 residues. The CDR3 DNA is TGTGCCAGCAGTAACCGGGTTGGGAGCACTGAAGCTTTCTTT. It encodes CASSNRVGSTEAFF.

This chain links TRBV5-1 with TRBJ1-2; D may be TRBD1 (6 bases). Trimming took 4 bases from V and 7 from J, leaving 14 bases between them. The germline CDR1 and CDR2 sequences are SGHRS and YFSETQ. The length of the CDR3 is 13 residues. The CDR3: CASSMTGQSGYTF. The CDR3 DNA reads as TGCGCCAGCAGCATGACAGGCCAGAGTGGCTACACCTTC.

The CDR3: CASSKKIQETQYF. CDR3 bases: TGCGCCAGCTCGAAAAAAATCCAAGAGACCCAGTACTTC. The rearrangement links TRBV10-1 to TRBJ2-5; D unresolved. Germline V gene lookup returns CDR1 WNHNN and CDR2 SYGVQD (reference sequence). Trimming stripped 8 bases from V and 1 base from J, with 11 bases between. The CDR3 runs to 13 residues.

CDR3 DNA: TGTGCCAGCAGCTCAGACAGGGTGGAAGATACGCAGTATTTT. It translates to CASSSDRVEDTQYF. The V gene is TRBV7-3, the J gene TRBJ2-3; 7 bases are shared with TRBD1. Per germline, CDR1 SGHTA and CDR2 FQGTGA. Losses at the gene ends were 4 bases for V and 5 bases for J; bases not matched to a gene: 6. The CDR3 has 14 residues.

This chain joins TRBV6-5 and TRBJ1-6; D possibly corresponds to TRBD1 (6 bases). CDR3 length: 15 residues. Germline assignment: CDR1 MNHEY and CDR2 SVGAGI. Trimming cost V 6 bases and J 8 bases, with 17 bases left between them. The CDR3 sequence is CASRSWGAGDSPLHF. DNA of the CDR3: TGTGCCAGCAGATCCTGGGGGGCCGGTGATTCACCCCTCCACTTT.

The chain combines TRBV9 with TRBJ1-1; D not resolved. This CDR3 spans 13 amino acids. Trimming removed 4 bases at V and 0 bases at J, with 7 bases between. The germline CDR1 and CDR2 sequences are SGDLS and YYNGEE. This CDR3 reads CASSSMMNTEAFF. The CDR3 coding sequence is TGTGCCAGCAGCTCCATGATGAACACTGAAGCTTTCTTT. Full variable domain (outside the CDR3, taken from reference TRBV9 and TRBJ1-1): DSGVTQTPKHLITATGQRVTLRCSPRSGDLSVYWYQQSLDQGLQFLIQYYNGEERAKGNILERFSAQQFPDLHSELNLSSLELGDSALYFCASSSMMNTEAFFGQGTRLTVV.

DNA of the CDR3: TGTGCCAGCAGCTCCAGGGGTCACACTGAAGCTTTCTTT. This translates into CASSSRGHTEAFF. The rearrangement uses TRBV6-5 and TRBJ1-1; TRBD1 might be the D (6 bases). This CDR3 has 13 amino acids. Germline loops: CDR1 MNHEY, CDR2 SVGAGI. V was shortened by 6 bases and J by 3 bases, with 11 bases between the two germline ends.

This chain connects TRBV28 to TRBJ1-3, with unresolved D. The CDR3 extends over 16 amino acids. From germline, CDR1 is MDHEN and CDR2 SYDVKM. With 6 bases removed from V and 0 bases from J, the gap between germline ends came to 15 bases. CDR3 sequence reads: CASSLSGLSSGNTIYF. CDR3 sequence (DNA): TGTGCCAGCAGCTTGTCGGGATTGAGCTCTGGAAACACCATATATTTT.

The V call is TRBV19, the J call TRBJ1-2; 8 bases map to TRBD1. The CDR3 has 11 residues. The germline V gene has CDR1 LNHDA and CDR2 SQIVND (reference sequence). The V and J ends lost 10 bases and 4 bases, in that order; junction bases with no gene match: 2. The CDR3 DNA sequence: TGTGCCACAGGGACAGGCTATGGCTACACCTTC. Translation gives CATGTGYGYTF.

The chain combines TRBV10-1 with TRBJ2-7, with D perhaps TRBD1 (5 bases). Germline-derived CDR1 and CDR2 are WNHNN and SYGVQD (reference sequence). The CDR3 contains 13 residues. Trimming left V 3 bases short and J 2 bases short, with 8 bases between. The CDR3 loop is CASSDVGPYEQYF. Written as DNA, the CDR3 is TGCGCCAGCAGTGATGTGGGGCCCTACGAGCAGTACTTC.

This clone was recorded once. CDR3 in amino acids: CSALLNEQFF. The CDR3 region has the DNA TGCAGCGCCCTTTTAAATGAGCAGTTCTTC. The chain is built from TRBV29-1 and TRBJ2-1; no firm D call. Germline V lookup: CDR1 SQVTM, CDR2 ANQGSEA. The CDR3 extends over 10 amino acids. V gave up 7 bases and J gave up 7 bases, with 8 bases separating them.